Presented here are 27 T cell receptor beta chains from one specimen sequenced in a study of blood T cell repertoires in COVID-19. Produced via immunoSEQ multiplex PCR; TCRdb's table is partial and in-frame only. The sample shows roughly 160,000 clones, more than 75% of them seen only once. Sample: peripheral blood. The receptor set was obtained from a woman of 80 years or more with COVID-19, enrolled during active disease.

The V and J genes are TRBV7-9 and TRBJ1-1, with D possibly matching TRBD1 (5 bases). V was shortened by 5 bases and J by 4 bases, with 11 bases between the two germline ends. Germline CDR1 and CDR2: SEHNR and FQNEAQ (reference sequence). The CDR3 spans 13 residues. The CDR3 bases are TGTGCCAGCAGCCGATGGGGGGGCACTGAAGCTTTCTTT. This translates into CASSRWGGTEAFF.

V usage is TRBV5-1 and J usage is TRBJ2-1; 8 bases are shared with TRBD1. V shed 0 bases and J 5 bases; nucleotides not matched to a gene: 7. Per germline, CDR1 SGHRS and CDR2 YFSETQ. This CDR3 region has 16 residues. The CDR3 DNA reads TGCGCCAGCAGCTTGGGAATCGACAGGGGAAACAATGAGCAGTTCTTC. This gives the protein CASSLGIDRGNNEQFF.

This clone was found once. The rearrangement uses TRBV6-5 and TRBJ1-1, with D perhaps TRBD1 (5 bases). The CDR3 sequence is 13 residues long. Germline CDR1 and CDR2: MNHEY and SVGAGI. The ends were cut back, 7 bases at V and 0 bases at J, with 9 bases in the middle. CDR3 protein: CASTKTVNTEAFF. The CDR3 DNA is TGTGCCAGCACCAAGACAGTGAACACTGAAGCTTTCTTT.

V is TRBV9 and J is TRBJ2-3, with D possibly matching TRBD2 (6 bases). The germline gives CDR1 SGDLS, CDR2 YYNGEE. Trimming took 0 bases from V and 4 from J, leaving 12 bases between them. The CDR3 totals 15 residues. CDR3 residues: CASSVGNSGADTQYF. The CDR3 bases are TGTGCCAGCAGCGTAGGAAATAGCGGTGCAGATACGCAGTATTTT.

This chain uses TRBV23-1 with TRBJ2-2; 11 nucleotides match TRBD1. TRBV23-1 is classed as an ORF, of uncertain function. The CDR3 totals 21 residues. V was clipped by 8 bases and J by 1 base; unmatched bases: 21. The CDR3 DNA sequence: TGCGCCAGCGCGAGGACAGGGGGCCCAAGCCGACTGGGGCAGAACACCGGGGAGCTGTTTTTT. Residues: CASARTGGPSRLGQNTGELFF.

The V call is TRBV11-2, the J call TRBJ2-3; D gene ambiguous. The CDR3 is 15 residues long. V gave up 5 bases and J gave up 4 bases, with 16 bases separating them. Germline loops: CDR1 SGHAT, CDR2 FQNNGV. The CDR3 protein is CASSPRVAQADTQYF. In DNA, the CDR3 is TGTGCCAGCAGCCCACGTGTTGCACAAGCAGATACGCAGTATTTT. The whole variable domain, remainder taken from reference TRBV11-2 and TRBJ2-3, is EAGVAQSPRYKIIEKRQSVAFWCNPISGHATLYWYQQILGQGPKLLIQFQNNGVVDDSQLPKDRFSAERLKGVDSTLKIQPAKLEDSAVYLCASSPRVAQADTQYFGPGTRLTVL.

This clone occurred a few times. The gene calls are TRBV20-1 and TRBJ1-1; tentatively, D is TRBD1 (6 bases). V was shortened by 8 bases and J by 4 bases, with 11 bases between the two germline ends. CDR1 is DFQATT and CDR2 is SNEGSKA in the germline V gene (reference sequence). CDR3 length: 11 amino acids. CDR3 DNA: TGCAGTATTGCGGGGGCCACTGAAGCTTTCTTT. Its protein is CSIAGATEAFF.

The rearrangement links TRBV7-3 to TRBJ2-2; D possibly corresponds to TRBD2 (5 bases). Germline loops: CDR1 SGHTA, CDR2 FQGTGA. The germline V and J ends were trimmed by 2 bases and 4 bases, with 8 bases remaining between them. The CDR3 has 14 residues. CDR3 bases: TGTGCCAGCAGCTTAGCGGGTATCACCGGGGAGCTGTTTTTT. Its translation: CASSLAGITGELFF.

V is TRBV29-1 and J is TRBJ1-2; D is possibly TRBD1 (5 bases). Trimming cost V 3 bases and J 0 bases, with 14 bases left between them. The germline V gene encodes CDR1 SQVTM and CDR2 ANQGSEA. The CDR3 extends over 15 amino acids. The CDR3 region has the DNA TGCAGCGTTGACCGGGGGACCTCTTCTAACTATGGCTACACCTTC. Translation: CSVDRGTSSNYGYTF.

V gene TRBV28 combines with J gene TRBJ2-1; 9 bases map to TRBD2. CDR3 length equals 16 residues. CDR1 and CDR2 (germline): MDHEN, SYDVKM. J gave up 4 bases and V 5 bases, and 9 bases lay outside the gene matches. Here the CDR3 DNA reads TGTGCCAGCAGTGGCGGGGTAGCGGGAGATTACAATGAGCAGTTCTTC. Translation: CASSGGVAGDYNEQFF.

This clone is a singleton in its sample. The rearrangement uses TRBV2 and TRBJ2-7; D is perhaps TRBD2 (6 bases). The germline CDR1 and CDR2 sequences are SNHLY and FYNNEI. The length of the CDR3 is 14 residues. Trimming left V 9 bases short and J 3 bases short, with 18 bases between. Here the CDR3 reads CASERGGTVYEQYF. DNA of the CDR3: TGTGCCAGTGAGAGGGGCGGGACGGTCTACGAGCAGTACTTC.

The J gene is TRBJ1-1, the V gene TRBV6-5, with D possibly matching TRBD1 (5 bases). Trimming removed 6 bases from V and 4 bases from J, with 15 bases in between. CDR3 length: 14 residues. The germline V gene has CDR1 MNHEY and CDR2 SVGAGI. CDR3 bases: TGTGCCAGCAGCCTACGGGGGGGAGGCACTGAAGCTTTCTTT. Amino acid sequence: CASSLRGGGTEAFF.

The CDR3 loop reads CASSPGLAGLSSYNEQFF. Written as DNA, the CDR3 is TGCGCCAGCAGCCCTGGACTAGCGGGCCTTAGCTCCTACAATGAGCAGTTCTTC. The V gene is TRBV5-1, the J gene TRBJ2-1, with 11 bases fitting TRBD2. This CDR3 has 18 residues. The ends lost 4 bases at V and 0 bases at J; junction bases unmatched: 9. Germline CDR1 reads SGHRS; CDR2 reads YFSETQ.

This rearrangement joins TRBV2 to TRBJ2-7; a possible D gene is TRBD1 (6 bases). This CDR3 contains 14 residues. In germline, CDR1 is SNHLY, CDR2 FYNNEI. V lost 4 bases, J lost 6 bases, and 16 bases lay in between. The CDR3 coding sequence is TGTGCCAGCAGTGGGTCGGCAGGGGTAAGCGAGCAGTACTTC. Its translation: CASSGSAGVSEQYF.

This sequence joins TRBV18 and TRBJ2-3, with 14 bases identical to TRBD2. The CDR3 is made up of 15 amino acids. Germline CDR1 KGHSH, CDR2 LQKENI. V was pared by 2 bases and J by 11 bases, with 6 bases of the junction left unmatched. The CDR3 DNA reads TGTGCCAGCTCACCAGAGGGACTAGCGGGAGAGGGGCAGTATTTT. This encodes CASSPEGLAGEGQYF.

The V gene is TRBV2, the J gene TRBJ2-1; TRBD2 is a possible D gene (5 bases). The CDR3 contains 13 residues. V was clipped by 5 bases and J by 15 bases, with 20 bases between them. Germline CDR1 reads SNHLY; CDR2 reads FYNNEI. CDR3 region: CASSSAGGVAGFF. In nucleotides, the CDR3 is TGTGCCAGCAGTTCCGCGGGCGGTGTCGCGGGGTTCTTC.

The V call is TRBV6-2 or TRBV6-3, the J call TRBJ2-5, with D possibly TRBD2 on 5 matching bases. The CDR3 loop spans 15 amino acids. Germline CDR1 and CDR2: MNHEY and SVGEGT. V was trimmed by 6 bases and J by 1 base, leaving 15 bases between them. As DNA, the CDR3 is TGTGCCAGCAGCCATTGGGAGAACCTCCAAGAGACCCAGTACTTC. Amino acids: CASSHWENLQETQYF.

The genes are TRBV11-2 and TRBJ1-3, with 9 bases matching TRBD1. This CDR3 has 16 amino acids. From germline, CDR1 is SGHAT and CDR2 FQNNGV. The J segment lost 2 bases and the V segment lost 5 bases, leaving 7 bases of the junction unmatched. In nucleotides, the CDR3 is TGTGCCAGCAGCCCAGGTGGGGACAGGGCTGGAAACACCATATATTTT. This gives the protein CASSPGGDRAGNTIYF.

The genes are TRBV11-2 and TRBJ1-3; D gene uncertain. CDR3 length: 14 amino acids. V was shortened by 6 bases and J by 0 bases, with 9 bases between the two germline ends. Germline lookup yields CDR1 SGHAT and CDR2 FQNNGV. The CDR3 nucleotides are TGTGCCAGCAGGATTGCAGACTCTGGAAACACCATATATTTT. It is translated as CASRIADSGNTIYF.

The chain joins TRBV27 to TRBJ2-1; TRBD2 matches at 14 bases. Germline V gives CDR1 MNHEY, CDR2 SMNVEV (reference sequence). V dropped 3 bases and J dropped 6; count of bases not matched to a gene: 10. CDR3 length: 18 amino acids. For the CDR3, the DNA is TGTGCCAGCAGTTTTAACCCTGGGACTAGCGGGAGCCTCAATGAGCAGTTCTTC. Translation: CASSFNPGTSGSLNEQFF.

This chain joins TRBV28 and TRBJ2-2; TRBD1 agrees at 11 bases. This CDR3 has 17 amino acids. CDR1 is MDHEN and CDR2 is SYDVKM in the germline V gene. With 5 bases clipped from V and 6 bases from J, the junction kept 11 bases outside the gene matches. CDR3 region: CASSPTGTGGFAGELFF. CDR3 nucleotides: TGTGCCAGCAGTCCAACCGGGACAGGGGGTTTCGCCGGGGAGCTGTTTTTT.

This clone was seen a few times. The chain uses TRBV7-2 and TRBJ2-1, with D unclear. V was pared by 0 bases and J by 4 bases, with 13 bases between. This CDR3 contains 16 residues. Germline CDR1 reads SGHTA; CDR2 reads FQGNSA. The CDR3: CASSLAFSTEYNEQFF. CDR3 coding DNA: TGTGCCAGCAGCTTAGCCTTTTCAACTGAGTACAATGAGCAGTTCTTC.

V and J are TRBV5-4 and TRBJ1-1, with 9 bases matching TRBD1. Trimming cost V 0 bases and J 9 bases; bases outside gene matches: 6. This CDR3 region has 14 residues. Germline CDR1 reads SGHNT; CDR2 reads YYREEE (reference sequence). CDR3 nucleotide sequence: TGTGCCAGCAGCTTGGCCGCCGGGACAGGGAAAGCTTTCTTT. This codes for CASSLAAGTGKAFF.

J is TRBJ2-2 and V is TRBV7-2, with a tentative D call TRBD2 (5 bases). V was shortened by 5 bases and J by 0 bases, with 16 bases between the two germline ends. Germline V lookup: CDR1 SGHTA, CDR2 FQGNSA. This CDR3 region has 17 residues. This CDR3 reads CASSRAGAVANTGELFF. The CDR3 region has the DNA TGTGCCAGCAGCCGGGCGGGTGCAGTTGCGAACACCGGGGAGCTGTTTTTT.

This chain connects TRBV27 to TRBJ1-1; perhaps TRBD1 as D (5 bases). CDR1 MNHEY and CDR2 SMNVEV come from the germline V gene (reference sequence). Deletions cut 9 bases from V and 1 base from J, with 12 bases between. The CDR3 sequence is 13 residues long. This CDR3 reads CASRGIWNTEAFF. As DNA, the CDR3 is TGTGCCAGTCGGGGGATCTGGAACACTGAAGCTTTCTTT.

V and J are TRBV19 and TRBJ2-1, with a weak D call TRBD1 (5 bases). The germline V gene has CDR1 LNHDA and CDR2 SQIVND (reference sequence). CDR3 length: 15 amino acids. Between the trimmed V and J ends, which lost 6 bases and 7 bases, there was a span of 19 bases. The CDR3 nucleotides are TGTGCCAGTAGCCCTGATAGGGGCGCATTAAATGAGCAGTTCTTC. Its translation: CASSPDRGALNEQFF. The full variable domain, its missing parts supplied by reference TRBV19 and TRBJ2-1, is DGGITQSPKYLFRKEGQNVTLSCEQNLNHDAMYWYRQDPGQGLRLIYYSQIVNDFQKGDIAEGYSVSREKKESFPLTVTSAQKNPTAFYLCASSPDRGALNEQFFGPGTRLTVL.

The rearrangement uses TRBV7-2 and TRBJ1-5; the match to TRBD1 covers 9 bases. The CDR3 has 15 amino acids. Per germline, CDR1 SGHTA and CDR2 FQGNSA. V lost 8 bases to trimming and J lost 7 bases; unmatched junction nucleotides: 12. The CDR3 DNA reads TGTGCCAGCCGGGATACAGGGGGCGGGGGACAGCCCCAGCATTTT. It specifies CASRDTGGGGQPQHF.